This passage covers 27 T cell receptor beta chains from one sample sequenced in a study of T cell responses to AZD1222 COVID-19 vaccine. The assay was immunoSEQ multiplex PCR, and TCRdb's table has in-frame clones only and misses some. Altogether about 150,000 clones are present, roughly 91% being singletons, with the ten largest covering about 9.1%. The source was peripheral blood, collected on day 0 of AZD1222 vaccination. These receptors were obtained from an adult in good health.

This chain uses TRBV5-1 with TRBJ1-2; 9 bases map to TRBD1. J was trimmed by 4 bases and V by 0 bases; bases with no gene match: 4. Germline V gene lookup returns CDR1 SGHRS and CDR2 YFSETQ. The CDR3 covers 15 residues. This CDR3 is CASSLAGQGAYGYTF. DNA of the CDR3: TGCGCCAGCAGCTTGGCGGGACAGGGAGCCTATGGCTACACCTTC.

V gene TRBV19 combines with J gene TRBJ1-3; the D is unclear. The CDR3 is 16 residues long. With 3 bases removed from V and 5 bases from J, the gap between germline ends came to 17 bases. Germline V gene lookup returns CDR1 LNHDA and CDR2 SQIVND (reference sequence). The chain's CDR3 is CASSMSSTERRNTIYF. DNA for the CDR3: TGTGCCAGTAGTATGTCTTCTACAGAACGAAGAAACACCATATATTTT.

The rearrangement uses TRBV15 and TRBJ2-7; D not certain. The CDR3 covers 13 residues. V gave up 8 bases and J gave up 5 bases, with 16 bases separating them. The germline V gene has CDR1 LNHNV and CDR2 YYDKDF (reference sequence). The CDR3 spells CATSSAPFDEQYF. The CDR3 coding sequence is TGTGCCACCTCTTCCGCCCCGTTTGACGAGCAGTACTTC.

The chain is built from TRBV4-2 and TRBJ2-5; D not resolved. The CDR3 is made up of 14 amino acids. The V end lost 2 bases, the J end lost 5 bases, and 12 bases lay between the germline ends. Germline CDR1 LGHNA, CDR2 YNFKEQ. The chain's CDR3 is CASSQNLDQETQYF. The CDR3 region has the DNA TGTGCCAGCAGCCAAAATCTAGATCAGGAGACCCAGTACTTC.

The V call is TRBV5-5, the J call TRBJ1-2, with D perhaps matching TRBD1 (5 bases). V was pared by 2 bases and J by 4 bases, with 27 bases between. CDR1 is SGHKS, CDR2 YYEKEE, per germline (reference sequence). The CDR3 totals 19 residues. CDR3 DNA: TGTGCCAGCAGCTTTTCAGGAGGTTCAGGGCCGGTGTTAGTCTATGGCTACACCTTC. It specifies CASSFSGGSGPVLVYGYTF.

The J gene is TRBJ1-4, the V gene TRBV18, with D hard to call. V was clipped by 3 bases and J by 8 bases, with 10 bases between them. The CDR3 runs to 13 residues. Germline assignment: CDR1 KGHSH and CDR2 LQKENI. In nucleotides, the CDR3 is TGTGCCAGCTCACCGACCGAGGAAGAAAAACTGTTTTTT. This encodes CASSPTEEEKLFF. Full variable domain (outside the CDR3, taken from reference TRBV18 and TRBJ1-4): NAGVMQNPRHLVRRRGQEARLRCSPMKGHSHVYWYRQLPEEGLKFMVYLQKENIIDESGMPKERFSAEFPKEGPSILRIQQVVRGDSAAYFCASSPTEEEKLFFGSGTQLSVL.

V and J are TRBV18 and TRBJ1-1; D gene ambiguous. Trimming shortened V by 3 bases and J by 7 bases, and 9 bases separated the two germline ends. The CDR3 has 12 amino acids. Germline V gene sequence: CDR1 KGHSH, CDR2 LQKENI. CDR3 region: CASSPPWGEAFF. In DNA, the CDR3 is TGTGCCAGCTCACCGCCATGGGGTGAAGCTTTCTTT.

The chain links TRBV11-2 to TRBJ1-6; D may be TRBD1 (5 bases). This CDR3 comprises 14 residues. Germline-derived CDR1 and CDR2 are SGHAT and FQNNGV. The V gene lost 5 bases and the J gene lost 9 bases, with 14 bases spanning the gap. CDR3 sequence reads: CASSPQRGGSPLHF. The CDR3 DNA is TGTGCCAGCAGCCCCCAGCGGGGGGGTTCACCCCTCCACTTT.

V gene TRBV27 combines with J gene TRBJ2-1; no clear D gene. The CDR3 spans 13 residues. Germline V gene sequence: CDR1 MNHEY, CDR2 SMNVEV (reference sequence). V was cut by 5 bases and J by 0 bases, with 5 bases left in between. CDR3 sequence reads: CASSQSSYNEQFF. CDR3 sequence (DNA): TGTGCCAGCAGTCAAAGCTCCTACAATGAGCAGTTCTTC.

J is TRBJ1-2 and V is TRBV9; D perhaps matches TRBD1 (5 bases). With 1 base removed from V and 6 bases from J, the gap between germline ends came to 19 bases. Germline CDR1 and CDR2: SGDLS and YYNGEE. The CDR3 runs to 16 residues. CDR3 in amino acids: CASSVSQLARGDGYTF. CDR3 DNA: TGTGCCAGCAGCGTATCACAACTGGCCCGAGGGGATGGCTACACCTTC.

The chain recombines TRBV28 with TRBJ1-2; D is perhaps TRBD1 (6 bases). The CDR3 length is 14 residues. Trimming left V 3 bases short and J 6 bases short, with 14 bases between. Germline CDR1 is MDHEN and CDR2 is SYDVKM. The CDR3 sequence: CASSLIYRDHGYTF. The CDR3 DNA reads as TGTGCCAGCAGTTTGATTTACAGGGACCATGGCTACACCTTC.

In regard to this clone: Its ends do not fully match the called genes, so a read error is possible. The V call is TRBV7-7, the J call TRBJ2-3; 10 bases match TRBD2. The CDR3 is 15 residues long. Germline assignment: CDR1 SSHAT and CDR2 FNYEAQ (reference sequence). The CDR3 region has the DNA TGTGCTAGCAGCTTAGGGGGGCTAGCGGGGGCTACGCAGTATTTT. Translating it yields CASSLGGLAGATQYF. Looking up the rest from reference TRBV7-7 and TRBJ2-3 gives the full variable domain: GAGVSQSPRYKVTKRGQDVTLRCDPISSHATLYWYQQALGQGPEFLTYFNYEAQPDKSGLPSDRFSAERPEGSISTLTIQRTEQRDSAMYRCASSLGGLAGATQYFGPGTRLTVL.

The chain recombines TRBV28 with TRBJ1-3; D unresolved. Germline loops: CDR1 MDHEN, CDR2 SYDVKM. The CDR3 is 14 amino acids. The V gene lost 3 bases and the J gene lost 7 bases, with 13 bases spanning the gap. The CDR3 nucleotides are TGTGCCAGCAGTTTTCCGCAAGGACGGAACACCATATATTTT. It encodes CASSFPQGRNTIYF.

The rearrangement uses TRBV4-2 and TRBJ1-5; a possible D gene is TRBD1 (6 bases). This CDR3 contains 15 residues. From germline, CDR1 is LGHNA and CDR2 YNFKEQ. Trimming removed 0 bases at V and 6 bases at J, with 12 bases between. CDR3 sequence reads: CASSQEGPGAQPQHF. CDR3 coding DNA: TGTGCCAGCAGCCAAGAGGGCCCAGGGGCTCAGCCCCAGCATTTT.

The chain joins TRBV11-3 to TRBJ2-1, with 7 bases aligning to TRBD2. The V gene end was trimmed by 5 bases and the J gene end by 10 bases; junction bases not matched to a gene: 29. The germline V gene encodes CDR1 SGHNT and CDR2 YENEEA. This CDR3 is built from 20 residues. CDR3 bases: TGTGCCAGCAGCCAATGGGAATTAATACGAACGGGGTGGCCGGGAGGCGAGCAGTTCTTC. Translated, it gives CASSQWELIRTGWPGGEQFF.

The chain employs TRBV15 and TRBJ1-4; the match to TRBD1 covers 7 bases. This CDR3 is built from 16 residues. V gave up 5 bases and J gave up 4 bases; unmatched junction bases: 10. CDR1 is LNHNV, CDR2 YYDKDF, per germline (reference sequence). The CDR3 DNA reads TGTGCCACCAGCGATCTTACAGGGGCCGGTAATGAAAAACTGTTTTTT. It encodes CATSDLTGAGNEKLFF.

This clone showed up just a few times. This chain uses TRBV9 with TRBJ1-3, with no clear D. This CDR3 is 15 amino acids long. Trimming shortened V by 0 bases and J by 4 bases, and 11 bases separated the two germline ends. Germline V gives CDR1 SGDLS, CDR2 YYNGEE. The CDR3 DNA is TGTGCCAGCAGCGTAGAAGGAGGAGGGGGAAACACCATATATTTT. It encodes CASSVEGGGGNTIYF.

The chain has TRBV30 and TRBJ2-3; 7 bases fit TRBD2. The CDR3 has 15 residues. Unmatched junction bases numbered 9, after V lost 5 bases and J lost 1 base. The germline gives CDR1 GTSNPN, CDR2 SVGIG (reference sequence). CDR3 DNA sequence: TGTGCCTGGCGTGGGGGGGGGTCGCGCACAGATACGCAGTATTTT. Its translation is CAWRGGGSRTDTQYF.

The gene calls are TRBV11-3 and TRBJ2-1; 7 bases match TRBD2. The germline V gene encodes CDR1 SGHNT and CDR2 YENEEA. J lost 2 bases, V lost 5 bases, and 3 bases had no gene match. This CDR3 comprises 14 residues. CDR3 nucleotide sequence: TGTGCCAGCAGCGGACTAGACGCCTACAATGAGCAGTTCTTC. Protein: CASSGLDAYNEQFF.

In DNA, the CDR3 is TGCGCCAGCAGCCCGAAGCCTGGACTCCCATCCTACGAGCAGTACTTC. It codes for CASSPKPGLPSYEQYF. This chain uses TRBV4-1 with TRBJ2-7; TRBD2 is a possible D gene (5 bases). The CDR3 spans 16 residues. CDR1 and CDR2 from the germline V gene are MGHRA and YSYEKL. Trimming pared 4 bases from V and 1 base from J, leaving 17 bases between.

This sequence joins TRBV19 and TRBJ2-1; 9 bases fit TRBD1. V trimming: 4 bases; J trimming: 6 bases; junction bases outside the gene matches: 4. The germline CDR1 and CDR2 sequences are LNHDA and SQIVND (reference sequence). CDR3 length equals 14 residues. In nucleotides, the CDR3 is TGTGCCAGTAGTAGGGACAGGGACGTCAATGAGCAGTTCTTC. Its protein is CASSRDRDVNEQFF. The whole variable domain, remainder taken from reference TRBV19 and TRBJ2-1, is DGGITQSPKYLFRKEGQNVTLSCEQNLNHDAMYWYRQDPGQGLRLIYYSQIVNDFQKGDIAEGYSVSREKKESFPLTVTSAQKNPTAFYLCASSRDRDVNEQFFGPGTRLTVL.

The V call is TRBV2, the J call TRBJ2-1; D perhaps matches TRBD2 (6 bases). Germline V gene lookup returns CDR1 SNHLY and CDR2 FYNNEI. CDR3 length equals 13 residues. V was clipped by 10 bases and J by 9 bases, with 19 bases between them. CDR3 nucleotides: TGTGCCATTTGGGGTGAGCGGAGGGGTGAGCAGTTCTTC. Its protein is CAIWGERRGEQFF.

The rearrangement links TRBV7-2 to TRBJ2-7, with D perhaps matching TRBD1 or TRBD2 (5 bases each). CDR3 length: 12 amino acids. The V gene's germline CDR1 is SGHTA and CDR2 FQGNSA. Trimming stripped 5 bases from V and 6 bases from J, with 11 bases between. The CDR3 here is CASSPGTTEQYF. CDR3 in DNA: TGTGCCAGCAGCCCTGGGACGACCGAGCAGTACTTC.

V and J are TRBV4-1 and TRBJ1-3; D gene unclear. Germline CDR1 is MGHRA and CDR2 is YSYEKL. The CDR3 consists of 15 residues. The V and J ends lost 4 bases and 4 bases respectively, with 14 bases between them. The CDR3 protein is CASSRVQLSGNTIYF. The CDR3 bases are TGCGCCAGCAGCCGAGTTCAACTCTCCGGAAACACCATATATTTT.

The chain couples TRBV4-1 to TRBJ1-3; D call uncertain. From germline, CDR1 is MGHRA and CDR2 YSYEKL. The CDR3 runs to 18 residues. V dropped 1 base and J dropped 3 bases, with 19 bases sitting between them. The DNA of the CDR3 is TGCGCCAGCAGCCAAGTTTTAATCCGGGGATCCGGTGGAAACACCATATATTTT. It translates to CASSQVLIRGSGGNTIYF.

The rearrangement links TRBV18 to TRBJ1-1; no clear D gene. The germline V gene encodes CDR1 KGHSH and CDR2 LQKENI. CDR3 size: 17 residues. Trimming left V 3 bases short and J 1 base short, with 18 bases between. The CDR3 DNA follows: TGTGCCAGCTCACCTTTTCCCCACGCTCGACAGAACACTGAAGCTTTCTTT. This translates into CASSPFPHARQNTEAFF.

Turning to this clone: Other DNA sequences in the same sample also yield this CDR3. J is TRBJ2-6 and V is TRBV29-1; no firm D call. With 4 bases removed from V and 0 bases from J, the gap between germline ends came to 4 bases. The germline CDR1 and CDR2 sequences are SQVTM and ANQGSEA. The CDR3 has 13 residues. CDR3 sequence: CSVGHSGANVLTF. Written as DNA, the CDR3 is TGCAGCGTTGGGCACTCTGGGGCCAACGTCCTGACTTTC.